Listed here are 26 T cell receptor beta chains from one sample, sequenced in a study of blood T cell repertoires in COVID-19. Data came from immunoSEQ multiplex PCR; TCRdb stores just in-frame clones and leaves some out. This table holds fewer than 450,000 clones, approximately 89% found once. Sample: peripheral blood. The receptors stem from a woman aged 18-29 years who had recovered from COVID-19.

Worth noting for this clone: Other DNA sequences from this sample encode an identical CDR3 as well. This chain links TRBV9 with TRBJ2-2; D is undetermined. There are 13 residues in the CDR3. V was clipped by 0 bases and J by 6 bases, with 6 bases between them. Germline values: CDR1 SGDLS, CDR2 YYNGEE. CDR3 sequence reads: CASSVGSPGELFF. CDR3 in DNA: TGTGCCAGCAGCGTAGGTAGTCCCGGGGAGCTGTTTTTT.

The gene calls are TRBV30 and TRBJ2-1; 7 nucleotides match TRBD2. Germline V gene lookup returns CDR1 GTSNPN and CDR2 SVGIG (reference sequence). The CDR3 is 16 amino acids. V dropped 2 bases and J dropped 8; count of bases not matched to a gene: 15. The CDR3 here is CAWSLRWGGMFDEQFF. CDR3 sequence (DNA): TGTGCCTGGAGTCTACGATGGGGGGGGATGTTCGATGAGCAGTTCTTC.

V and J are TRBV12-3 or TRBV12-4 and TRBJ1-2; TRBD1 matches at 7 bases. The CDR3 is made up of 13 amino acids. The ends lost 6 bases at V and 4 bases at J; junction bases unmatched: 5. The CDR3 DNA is TGTGCCAGCAGCCCTAGACAGGGCTATGGCTACACCTTC. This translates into CASSPRQGYGYTF.

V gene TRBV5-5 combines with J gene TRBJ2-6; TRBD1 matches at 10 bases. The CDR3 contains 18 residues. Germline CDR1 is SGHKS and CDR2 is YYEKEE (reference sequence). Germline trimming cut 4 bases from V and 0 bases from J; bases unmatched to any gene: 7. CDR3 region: CASSPIRTGGSGANVLTF. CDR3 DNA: TGTGCCAGCAGCCCTATACGGACAGGGGGCTCTGGGGCCAACGTCCTGACTTTC. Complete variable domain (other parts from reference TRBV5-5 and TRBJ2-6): DAGVTQSPTHLIKTRGQQVTLRCSPISGHKSVSWYQQVLGQGPQFIFQYYEKEERGRGNFPDRFSARQFPNYSSELNVNALLLGDSALYLCASSPIRTGGSGANVLTFGAGSRLTVL.

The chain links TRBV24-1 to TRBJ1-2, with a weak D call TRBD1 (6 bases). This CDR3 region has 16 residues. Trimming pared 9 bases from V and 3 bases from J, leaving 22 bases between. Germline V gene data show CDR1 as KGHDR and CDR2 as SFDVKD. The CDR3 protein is CATHPGGPFVHYGYTF. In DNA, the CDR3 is TGTGCCACCCACCCGGGGGGCCCCTTTGTCCACTATGGCTACACCTTC.

In nucleotides, the CDR3 is TGCGCCAGCAGCTTTGCTACTAGCGAATACAATGAGCAGTTCTTC. As protein: CASSFATSEYNEQFF. J is TRBJ2-1 and V is TRBV5-1, with TRBD2 identical over 7 bases. V shed 2 bases and J 4 bases; nucleotides not matched to a gene: 6. CDR3 length: 15 residues. Germline CDR1 SGHRS, CDR2 YFSETQ.

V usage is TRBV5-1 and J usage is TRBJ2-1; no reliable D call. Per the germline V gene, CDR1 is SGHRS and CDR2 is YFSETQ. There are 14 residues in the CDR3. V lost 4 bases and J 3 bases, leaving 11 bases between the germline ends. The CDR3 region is CASSGGTNYNEQFF. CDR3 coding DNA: TGCGCCAGCAGCGGCGGAACGAACTACAATGAGCAGTTCTTC.

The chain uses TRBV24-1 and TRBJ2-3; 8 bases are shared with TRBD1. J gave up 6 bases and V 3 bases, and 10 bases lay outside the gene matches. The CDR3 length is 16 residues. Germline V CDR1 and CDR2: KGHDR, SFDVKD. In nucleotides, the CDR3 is TGTGCCACCAGTGATCCATCAGGGGGCCTGGTGGATACGCAGTATTTT. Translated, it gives CATSDPSGGLVDTQYF.

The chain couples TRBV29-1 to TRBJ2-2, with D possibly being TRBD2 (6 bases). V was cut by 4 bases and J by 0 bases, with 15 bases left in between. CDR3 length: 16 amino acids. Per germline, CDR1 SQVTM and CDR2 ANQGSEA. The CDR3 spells CSVAFSRGANTGELFF. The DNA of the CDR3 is TGCAGCGTTGCTTTTAGCCGCGGGGCGAACACCGGGGAGCTGTTTTTT.

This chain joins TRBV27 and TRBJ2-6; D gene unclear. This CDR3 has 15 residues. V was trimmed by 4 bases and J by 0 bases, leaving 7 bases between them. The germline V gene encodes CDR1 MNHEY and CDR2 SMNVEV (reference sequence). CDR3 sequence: CASSSSVSGANVLTF. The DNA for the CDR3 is TGTGCCAGCAGTTCCTCAGTCTCTGGGGCCAACGTCCTGACTTTC.

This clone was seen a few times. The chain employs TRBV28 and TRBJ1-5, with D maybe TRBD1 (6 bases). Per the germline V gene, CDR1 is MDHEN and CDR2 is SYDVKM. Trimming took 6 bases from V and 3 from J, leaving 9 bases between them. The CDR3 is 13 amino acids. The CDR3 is CASSQGLNQPQHF. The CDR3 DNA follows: TGTGCCAGCAGCCAGGGGCTCAATCAGCCCCAGCATTTT. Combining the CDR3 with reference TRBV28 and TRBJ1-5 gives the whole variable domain DVKVTQSSRYLVKRTGEKVFLECVQDMDHENMFWYRQDPGLGLRLIYFSYDVKMKEKGDIPEGYSVSREKKERFSLILESASTNQTSMYLCASSQGLNQPQHFGDGTRLSIL.

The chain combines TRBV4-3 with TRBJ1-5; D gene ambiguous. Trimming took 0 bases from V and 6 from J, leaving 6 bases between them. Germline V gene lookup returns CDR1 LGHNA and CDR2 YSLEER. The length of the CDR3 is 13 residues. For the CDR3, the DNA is TGCGCCAGCAGCCAAGATAGCGGTCAGCCCCAGCATTTT. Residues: CASSQDSGQPQHF.

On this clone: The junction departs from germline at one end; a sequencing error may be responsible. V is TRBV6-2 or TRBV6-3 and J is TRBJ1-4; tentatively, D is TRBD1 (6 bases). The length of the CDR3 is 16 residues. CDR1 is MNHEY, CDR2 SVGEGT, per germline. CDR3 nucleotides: TGTGCCAGCAGTTACTTAATGGACAGAACTTATGAAAAACTGTTTTTT. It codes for CASSYLMDRTYEKLFF.

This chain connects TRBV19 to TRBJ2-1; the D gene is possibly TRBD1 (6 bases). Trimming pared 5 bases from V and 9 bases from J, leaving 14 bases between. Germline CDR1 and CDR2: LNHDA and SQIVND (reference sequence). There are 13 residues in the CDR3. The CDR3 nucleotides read TGTGCCAGTAGTGGGGGCCCCGCGGGTGAGCAGTTCTTC. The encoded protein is CASSGGPAGEQFF.

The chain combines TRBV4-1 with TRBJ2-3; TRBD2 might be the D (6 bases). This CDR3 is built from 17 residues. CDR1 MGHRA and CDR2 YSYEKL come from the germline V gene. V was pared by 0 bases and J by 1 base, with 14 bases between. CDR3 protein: CASSQDPPRGRTDTQYF. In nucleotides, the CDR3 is TGCGCCAGCAGCCAAGATCCACCGCGGGGCCGCACAGATACGCAGTATTTT.

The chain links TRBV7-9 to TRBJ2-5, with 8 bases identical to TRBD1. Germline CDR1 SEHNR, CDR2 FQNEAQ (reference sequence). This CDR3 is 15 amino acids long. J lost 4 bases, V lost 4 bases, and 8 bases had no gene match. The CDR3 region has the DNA TGTGCCAGCAGCTCCCCCTCGACAGGGGCAGAGACCCAGTACTTC. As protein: CASSSPSTGAETQYF.

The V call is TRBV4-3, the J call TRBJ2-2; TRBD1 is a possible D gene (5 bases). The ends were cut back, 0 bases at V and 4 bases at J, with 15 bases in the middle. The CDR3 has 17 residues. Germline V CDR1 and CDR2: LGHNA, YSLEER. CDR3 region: CASSQDLTASGTGELFF. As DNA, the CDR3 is TGCGCCAGCAGCCAAGACCTGACAGCCTCGGGCACCGGGGAGCTGTTTTTT.

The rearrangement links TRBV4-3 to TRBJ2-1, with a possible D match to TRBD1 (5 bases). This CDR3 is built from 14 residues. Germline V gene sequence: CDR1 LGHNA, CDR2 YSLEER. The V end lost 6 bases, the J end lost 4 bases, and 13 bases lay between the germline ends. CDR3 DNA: TGCGCCAGCAGGCCCGAGACAGCGTACAATGAGCAGTTCTTC. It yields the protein CASRPETAYNEQFF.

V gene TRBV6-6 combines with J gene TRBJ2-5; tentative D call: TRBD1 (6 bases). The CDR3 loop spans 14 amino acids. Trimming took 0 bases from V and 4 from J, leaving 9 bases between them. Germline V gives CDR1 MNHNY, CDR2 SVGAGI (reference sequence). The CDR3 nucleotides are TGTGCCAGCAGTTACTCGAGAGGGGGAGAGACCCAGTACTTC. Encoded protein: CASSYSRGGETQYF.

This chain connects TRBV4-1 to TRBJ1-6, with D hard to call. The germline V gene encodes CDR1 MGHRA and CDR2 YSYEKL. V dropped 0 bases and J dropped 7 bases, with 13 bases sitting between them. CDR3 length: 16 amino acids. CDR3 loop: CASSQDGAQLNSPLHF. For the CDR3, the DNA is TGCGCCAGCAGCCAAGACGGCGCACAGTTGAATTCACCCCTCCACTTT.

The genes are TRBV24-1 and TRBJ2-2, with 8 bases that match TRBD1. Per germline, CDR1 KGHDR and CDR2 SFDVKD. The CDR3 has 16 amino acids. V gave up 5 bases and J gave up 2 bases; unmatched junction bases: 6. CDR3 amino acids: CATSGGQGANTGELFF. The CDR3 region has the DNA TGTGCCACCAGTGGAGGGCAGGGGGCTAACACCGGGGAGCTGTTTTTT.

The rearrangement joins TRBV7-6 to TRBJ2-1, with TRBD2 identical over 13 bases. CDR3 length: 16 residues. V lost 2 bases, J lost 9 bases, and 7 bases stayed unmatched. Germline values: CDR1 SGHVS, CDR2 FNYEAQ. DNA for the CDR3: TGTGCCAGCAGCTTACAGCGGACTAGCGGGAGTGGTGAGCAGTTCTTC. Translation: CASSLQRTSGSGEQFF.

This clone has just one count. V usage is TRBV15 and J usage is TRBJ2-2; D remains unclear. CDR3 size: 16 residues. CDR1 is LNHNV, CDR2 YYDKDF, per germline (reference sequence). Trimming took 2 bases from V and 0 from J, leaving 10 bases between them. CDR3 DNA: TGTGCCACCAGCAGATACCTCCAGACGAACACCGGGGAGCTGTTTTTT. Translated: CATSRYLQTNTGELFF.

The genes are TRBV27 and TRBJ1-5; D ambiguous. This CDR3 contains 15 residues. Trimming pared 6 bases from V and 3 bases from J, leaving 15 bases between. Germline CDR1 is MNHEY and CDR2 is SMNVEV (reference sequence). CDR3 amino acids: CASRLDWSFNQPQHF. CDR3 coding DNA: TGTGCCAGCAGATTAGATTGGAGCTTCAATCAGCCCCAGCATTTT.

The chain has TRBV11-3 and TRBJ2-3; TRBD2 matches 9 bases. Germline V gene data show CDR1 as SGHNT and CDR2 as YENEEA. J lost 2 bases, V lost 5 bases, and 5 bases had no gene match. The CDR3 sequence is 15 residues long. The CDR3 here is CASSLSGRVTDTQYF. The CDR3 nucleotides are TGTGCCAGCAGCCTTAGCGGGAGAGTCACAGATACGCAGTATTTT.

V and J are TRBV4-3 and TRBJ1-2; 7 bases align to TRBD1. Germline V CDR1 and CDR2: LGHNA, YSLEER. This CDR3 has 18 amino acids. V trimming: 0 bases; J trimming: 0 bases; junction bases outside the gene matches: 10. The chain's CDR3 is CASSQDLLYGTANYGYTF. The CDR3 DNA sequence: TGCGCCAGCAGCCAAGATCTTTTATACGGGACAGCTAACTATGGCTACACCTTC.